Listed below are T cell receptor beta chains from one sample, sequenced in a study of cytomegalovirus exposure and HLA in healthy donors. Data came from immunoSEQ multiplex PCR; TCRdb stores just in-frame clones and leaves some out. The sample lists some 200,000 clones, approximately 82% occurring once. The sample was PBMCs. These TCRs come from a man younger than 35 in good health and CMV-seronegative. Both conserved end residues are part of each CDR3. Fields, in order: V gene, clone size, J gene, D gene, CDR3 DNA, CDR3 protein. D genes are given only for firm matches. The listing skips clone size in some rows; elsewhere it reads once, few, many or a size class.

V: TRBV9; size: -; J: TRBJ2-7; D: -; DNA: TGTGCCAGCAGCGTAAACGCAGGGTCGAGGTCCGAGCAGTACTTC; CDR3: CASSVNAGSRSEQYF
V: TRBV9; size: -; J: TRBJ2-3; D: -; DNA: TGTGCCAGCAGCGTAGTAAACGGACAGTCGATGGGGGATACGCAGTATTTT; CDR3: CASSVVNGQSMGDTQYF
V: TRBV27; size: -; J: TRBJ2-7; D: TRBD1; DNA: TGTGCCAGCAGTTCAGTCCAGACAGGGTTGAGCTCCTACGAGCAGTACTTC; CDR3: CASSSVQTGLSSYEQYF
V: TRBV18; size: -; J: TRBJ2-1; D: TRBD2; DNA: TGTGCCAGCTCACCAAGGACTAGCGGTACCTACAATGAGCAGTTCTTC; CDR3: CASSPRTSGTYNEQFF
V: TRBV6-5; size: -; J: TRBJ2-7; D: -; DNA: TGTGCCAGCAGTTACCTGGACAACTCCTACGAGCAGTACTTC; CDR3: CASSYLDNSYEQYF
V: TRBV30; size: few; J: TRBJ2-4; D: TRBD1; DNA: TGTGCCTGGAGGAAAATGGGACAGTTAGCCAAAAACATTCAGTACTTC; CDR3: CAWRKMGQLAKNIQYF
V: TRBV2; size: -; J: TRBJ2-1; D: -; DNA: TGTGCCAGCAGTGAAAACGGGTACAATGAGCAGTTCTTC; CDR3: CASSENGYNEQFF
V: TRBV2; size: -; J: TRBJ1-1; D: -; DNA: TGTGCCAGCAGGGCCCGACAGTTGAACACTGAAGCTTTCTTT; CDR3: CASRARQLNTEAFF
V: TRBV7-9; size: -; J: TRBJ2-7; D: TRBD2; DNA: TGTTCCAGCAGCAAGACTAGCGCCAGTTCCTACGAGCAGTACTTC; CDR3: CSSSKTSASSYEQYF
V: TRBV19; size: -; J: TRBJ2-5; D: TRBD1; DNA: TGTGCCAGTAGTGGTCCCGGGACAGGGGAAGAGACCCAGTACTTC; CDR3: CASSGPGTGEETQYF
V: TRBV7-9; size: -; J: TRBJ2-7; D: -; DNA: TGTTCCAGCAGCTTAATAGTTGAGTCCTCCTACGAGCAGTACTTC; CDR3: CSSSLIVESSYEQYF
V: TRBV5-1; size: -; J: TRBJ2-7; D: -; DNA: TGCGCCAGCAGCAACTCAATATACGAGCAGTACTTC; CDR3: CASSNSIYEQYF
V: TRBV6-1; size: -; J: TRBJ2-2; D: -; DNA: TGTGCCAGCAGGGGGGGACAGCAGAACACCGGGGAGCTGTTTTTT; CDR3: CASRGGQQNTGELFF
V: TRBV15; size: -; J: TRBJ2-2; D: -; DNA: TGTGCCACCAGCAGAGTCACGGCGAACACCGGGGAGCTGTTTTTT; CDR3: CATSRVTANTGELFF
V: TRBV10-2; size: -; J: TRBJ2-7; D: -; DNA: TGCGCCAGCAGTGAGTCGAGGCAGGGCAGCAAGCAGTACTTC; CDR3: CASSESRQGSKQYF
V: TRBV2; size: -; J: TRBJ1-2; D: -; DNA: TGTGCCAGCCCGGGGACTGAGACGGGCTACACCTTC; CDR3: CASPGTETGYTF
V: TRBV11-2; size: once; J: TRBJ2-1; D: TRBD2; DNA: TGTGCCAGCAGCTTAGTGTGGGCTAGCGGATCCAATGAGCAGTTCTTC; CDR3: CASSLVWASGSNEQFF
V: TRBV19; size: -; J: TRBJ1-5; D: -; DNA: TGTGCCAGTAGTATTTTTCCCCCACAACCCAATCAGCCCCAGCATTTT; CDR3: CASSIFPPQPNQPQHF
V: TRBV5-1; size: -; J: TRBJ1-1; D: TRBD1; DNA: TGCGCCAGCAGCCGTAGGACAGGGGGGGAGAACACTGAAGCTTTCTTT; CDR3: CASSRRTGGENTEAFF
V: TRBV7-8; size: -; J: TRBJ2-1; D: TRBD2; DNA: TGTGCCAGCAGCGGCGTAGCGGGAGGCTACAATGAGCAGTTCTTC; CDR3: CASSGVAGGYNEQFF
V: TRBV29-1; size: -; J: TRBJ2-5; D: TRBD2; DNA: TGCAGCGGGGAGGGGCCAGAGACCCAGTACTTC; CDR3: CSGEGPETQYF
V: TRBV6-5; size: -; J: TRBJ1-1; D: TRBD1; DNA: TGTGCCAGCAAACTTAACAGGGGGCGCGCTGAAGCTTTCTTT; CDR3: CASKLNRGRAEAFF
V: TRBV19; size: -; J: TRBJ2-7; D: TRBD2; DNA: TGTGCCAGTAGTACGGGACTAGCGGGAGTTCAAGAGCAGTACTTC; CDR3: CASSTGLAGVQEQYF
V: TRBV7-3; size: -; J: TRBJ2-5; D: TRBD2; DNA: TGTGCCAGCAGCTTAAAGACGAGCGGGGAGATGTACTTC; CDR3: CASSLKTSGEMYF
V: TRBV4-2; size: -; J: TRBJ2-3; D: TRBD2; DNA: TGTGCCAGCAGCCCCGGACTAGCGGGAGTAGGAGATACGCAGTATTTT; CDR3: CASSPGLAGVGDTQYF
V: TRBV19; size: -; J: TRBJ1-4; D: TRBD1; DNA: TGTGCCGCCCAAGACAGGGGGAATGAAAAACTGTTTTTT; CDR3: CAAQDRGNEKLFF
V: TRBV29-1; size: -; J: TRBJ2-1; D: -; DNA: TGCAGCGTTGTAGGTGGAGGGTCTCTCCGGCAGCAGTTCTTC; CDR3: CSVVGGGSLRQQFF
V: TRBV6-1; size: -; J: TRBJ1-2; D: TRBD1; DNA: TGTGCCAGCAGCCGGGGACAGGGAAATGGCTACACCTTC; CDR3: CASSRGQGNGYTF
V: TRBV2; size: -; J: TRBJ2-2; D: TRBD2; DNA: TGTGCCAGCAGTGGGGTGACTAGCGGGTACACCGGGGAGCTGTTTTTT; CDR3: CASSGVTSGYTGELFF
V: TRBV30; size: -; J: TRBJ2-7; D: TRBD2; DNA: TGTGCCTGGAGACTAGCGGGCCTGTACGAGCAGTACTTC; CDR3: CAWRLAGLYEQYF
V: TRBV7-9; size: -; J: TRBJ2-5; D: -; DNA: TGTGCCAGTAAGGCGGAAATCCAAGAGACCCAGTACTTC; CDR3: CASKAEIQETQYF
V: TRBV5-1; size: -; J: TRBJ1-1; D: -; DNA: TGCGCCAGCAGTAAGGACAGACACGACACTGAAGCTTTCTTT; CDR3: CASSKDRHDTEAFF
V: TRBV5-8; size: -; J: TRBJ1-1; D: -; DNA: TGTGCCAGCAGCTTGGTCGGCTCGGGGAACACTGAAGCTTTCTTT; CDR3: CASSLVGSGNTEAFF
V: TRBV30; size: -; J: TRBJ2-3; D: TRBD2; DNA: TGTGCCTGGAGTGTAAAAGGGCGAGCGGGAGTTGCAGATACGCAGTATTTT; CDR3: CAWSVKGRAGVADTQYF
V: TRBV2; size: few; J: TRBJ2-7; D: -; DNA: TGTGCCAGCAGTGAAGGCATATACGAGCAGTACTTC; CDR3: CASSEGIYEQYF
V: TRBV5-4; size: -; J: TRBJ2-7; D: TRBD1; DNA: TGTGCCAGCAGCTCACGGGACAGCCCATACGAGCAGTACTTC; CDR3: CASSSRDSPYEQYF
V: TRBV9; size: few; J: TRBJ1-3; D: -; DNA: TGTGCCAGCAGCTTGACACAAGGGGCTTTTGGAAACACCATATATTTT; CDR3: CASSLTQGAFGNTIYF
V: TRBV2; size: few; J: TRBJ1-2; D: -; DNA: TGTGCCAGCAGTGAATTTCTCTCCGAGACAGGCCCAAATCCGGGTGGCTACACCTTC; CDR3: CASSEFLSETGPNPGGYTF
V: TRBV19; size: -; J: TRBJ1-1; D: -; DNA: TGTGCCAGTAGTATAAGTCGGTCCACTGAAGCTTTCTTT; CDR3: CASSISRSTEAFF
V: TRBV19; size: -; J: TRBJ1-5; D: -; DNA: TGTGCCAGTAGTATACCCCTTGACAGTGGGAACTCTCAGCCCCAGCATTTT; CDR3: CASSIPLDSGNSQPQHF
V: TRBV5-1; size: once; J: TRBJ2-7; D: TRBD2; DNA: TGCGCCAGCATCGGGACTAGCGGGAGAGAAAACGAGCAGTACTTC; CDR3: CASIGTSGRENEQYF
V: TRBV7-9; size: -; J: TRBJ2-7; D: -; DNA: TGTGCCAGCAGCTTCACCTTACTGAACTACGAGCAGTACTTC; CDR3: CASSFTLLNYEQYF
V: TRBV2; size: -; J: TRBJ2-1; D: TRBD2; DNA: TGTGCCAGCAGTGAACTAGCGGGAACAATTTACAATGAGCAGTTCTTC; CDR3: CASSELAGTIYNEQFF
V: TRBV5-6; size: -; J: TRBJ1-1; D: -; DNA: TGTGCCAGCAGCGTTTACGGGACACCGAACACTGAAGCTTTCTTT; CDR3: CASSVYGTPNTEAFF
V: TRBV12-5; size: -; J: TRBJ2-7; D: TRBD1; DNA: TGTGCTAGTGGTTTCGGGACAGGGACCGACCTCTCCGAGCAGTACTTC; CDR3: CASGFGTGTDLSEQYF
V: TRBV18; size: -; J: TRBJ2-5; D: TRBD2; DNA: TGTGCCAGCTCACCACTTTGGACTAGCGGGGGAAAATACCAAGAGACCCAGTACTTC; CDR3: CASSPLWTSGGKYQETQYF
V: TRBV27; size: -; J: TRBJ2-5; D: -; DNA: TGTGCCAGCAGTTTACTTTTTGGGGGGCAAGAGACCCAGTACTTC; CDR3: CASSLLFGGQETQYF
V: TRBV9; size: -; J: TRBJ2-2; D: TRBD2; DNA: TGTGCCAGCAGCCTACTAGCGGCCTACACCGGGGAGCTGTTTTTT; CDR3: CASSLLAAYTGELFF